A single sample gave rise to the 2 T cell receptor beta chains below, sequenced in a study of shared clonotypes between healthy human individuals (dated by TCRdb to 2018 to 2020). Library creation used the immunoSEQ multiplex PCR assay. TCRdb stores this immuneACCESS table with in-frame sequences only. Part of the clones is absent; in the studies checked, under half of the shortfall reflects unresolved V genes, and no reason is known for the rest. The sample table holds millions of clones, of which about 94% were seen once. About 1.1% of the sample belongs to the ten largest clones. For the CD8 naive samples, CD45RO-negative cells were positively selected for CCR7, yielding a CD45RA+CCR7+ population from which TemRA cells were excluded. The sequencing input was naive CD8+ T cells sorted from blood. The label giving this sample's cell subset or site can be read as: CD45RA+CCR7+. The receptors were gathered from a man aged 18 to 30 in good health.

J is TRBJ2-3 and V is TRBV6-5; perhaps D is TRBD1 or TRBD2 (5 bases each). V was cut by 4 bases and J by 4 bases, with 15 bases left in between. The CDR3 extends over 15 amino acids. Germline CDR1 MNHEY, CDR2 SVGAGI. The CDR3 sequence is CASSSPGRGPDTQYF. The DNA of the CDR3 is TGTGCCAGCAGTTCCCCGGGACGTGGGCCAGATACGCAGTATTTT.

V usage is TRBV5-6 and J usage is TRBJ2-3; D is ambiguous. The CDR3 sequence is 12 residues long. Germline loops: CDR1 SGHDT, CDR2 YYEEEE. V dropped 0 bases and J dropped 12 bases, with 11 bases sitting between them. The CDR3 here is CASSLGTRPQYF. Here the CDR3 DNA reads TGTGCCAGCAGCTTGGGGACCCGGCCCCAGTATTTT.